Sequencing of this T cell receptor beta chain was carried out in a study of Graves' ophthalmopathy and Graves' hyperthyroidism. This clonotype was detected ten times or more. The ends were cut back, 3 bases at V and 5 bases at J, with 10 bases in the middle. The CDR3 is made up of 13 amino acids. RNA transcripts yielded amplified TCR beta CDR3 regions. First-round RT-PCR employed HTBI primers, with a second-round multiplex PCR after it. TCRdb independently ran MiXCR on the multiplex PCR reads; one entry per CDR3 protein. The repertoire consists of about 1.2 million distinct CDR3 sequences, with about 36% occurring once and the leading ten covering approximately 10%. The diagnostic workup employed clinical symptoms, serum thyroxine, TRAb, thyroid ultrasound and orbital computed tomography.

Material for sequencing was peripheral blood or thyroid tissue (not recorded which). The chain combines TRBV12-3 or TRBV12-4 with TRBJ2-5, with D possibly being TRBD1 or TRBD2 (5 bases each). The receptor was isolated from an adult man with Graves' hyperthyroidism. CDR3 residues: CASSFAGTETQYF. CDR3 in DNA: TGTGCCAGCAGTTTTGCAGGGACGGAGACCCAGTACTTC.